A selection of T cell receptor beta chains follows, all from one sample in a study of blood T cell repertoires in COVID-19. Sequenced by immunoSEQ multiplex PCR; TCRdb stores in-frame clones only, minus some. The sample has fewer than 15,000 clones, roughly 93% seen once. Material for sequencing was peripheral blood. The receptors come from a human donor in a cohort sampled during active COVID-19. Both conserved end residues are part of each CDR3. A D gene is named only where the DNA matches it firmly. The size entry is marked missing in some rows and otherwise reads once, few, many or a size class.

TRBJ2-1 | TRBV6-5 | . | TRBD2 | CASSAGTSGKNEQFF | TGTGCCAGCAGCGCCGGGACTAGCGGGAAGAATGAGCAGTTCTTC
TRBJ1-2 | TRBV19 | . | TRBD1 | CASSIGTGSAAPTYGYTF | TGTGCCAGTAGTATTGGGACAGGCTCCGCGGCCCCGACTTATGGCTACACCTTC
TRBJ2-1 | TRBV3-1/TRBV3-2 | . | . | CASSQPHLGGGRGEQFF | TGTGCCAGCAGCCAACCCCACCTAGGGGGGGGGCGTGGTGAGCAGTTCTTC
TRBJ2-2 | TRBV6-5 | . | TRBD2 | CASSPTSGRAGELFF | TGTGCCAGCAGCCCGACTAGCGGGAGGGCCGGGGAGCTGTTTTTT
TRBJ2-1 | TRBV7-2 | . | . | CASSLGQGISYNEQFF | TGTGCCAGCAGCTTAGGGCAGGGTATCTCCTACAATGAGCAGTTCTTC
TRBJ2-1 | TRBV7-2 | . | TRBD2 | CASSWTSGAGEQFF | TGTGCCAGCAGCTGGACTAGCGGGGCGGGGGAGCAGTTCTTC
TRBJ2-6 | TRBV28 | . | TRBD2 | CASSLELAGYSGANVLTF | TGTGCCAGCAGTTTAGAACTAGCGGGATACTCTGGGGCCAACGTCCTGACTTTC
TRBJ2-3 | TRBV11-3 | . | . | CASSLEGGEDTQYF | TGTGCCAGCAGCTTAGAAGGGGGTGAGGATACGCAGTATTTT
TRBJ1-2 | TRBV19 | . | . | CASTLLSGNGYGYTF | TGTGCCAGTACCCTCTTGTCCGGGAACGGCTATGGCTACACCTTC
TRBJ2-5 | TRBV7-2 | once | TRBD1 | CASSSEGQGARETQYF | TGTGCCAGCAGCTCTGAGGGACAGGGGGCGCGTGAGACCCAGTACTTC
TRBJ2-7 | TRBV28 | . | TRBD2 | CASSLAGGVANEQYF | TGTGCCAGCAGCTTAGCGGGAGGAGTGGCTAACGAGCAGTACTTC
TRBJ2-3 | TRBV4-1 | . | TRBD2 | CASSQDPVRDYDPDTQYF | TGCGCCAGCAGCCAAGATCCGGTTCGGGACTATGATCCAGATACGCAGTATTTT
TRBJ1-2 | TRBV6-1 | . | . | CASSENPGAVGYTF | TGTGCCAGCAGTGAAAATCCAGGGGCGGTAGGCTACACCTTC
TRBJ2-2 | TRBV11-2 | few | . | CASRRTGMNTGELFF | TGTGCCAGCAGGCGCACAGGGATGAACACCGGGGAGCTGTTTTTT
TRBJ1-3 | TRBV3-1/TRBV3-2 | . | . | CASSQDPTRGNTIYF | TGTGCCAGCAGCCAAGATCCGACACGCGGAAACACCATATATTTT
TRBJ2-3 | TRBV24-1 | . | TRBD2 | CATSELAGTDTQYF | TGTGCCACCAGTGAACTAGCGGGGACAGATACGCAGTATTTT
TRBJ2-5 | TRBV9 | . | . | CASSVEGLKETQYF | TGTGCCAGCAGCGTAGAAGGACTTAAAGAGACCCAGTACTTC
TRBJ1-5 | TRBV19 | . | . | CASSTLASGFVNQPQHF | TGTGCCAGTAGTACCCTGGCCTCGGGGTTTGTGAATCAGCCCCAGCATTTT
TRBJ2-7 | TRBV6-5 | . | . | CASSYKGQGYEQYF | TGTGCCAGCAGTTACAAGGGGCAGGGCTACGAGCAGTACTTC
TRBJ2-1 | TRBV28 | . | TRBD2 | CASSFPTSGRVSYNEQFF | TGTGCCAGCAGTTTTCCGACTAGCGGGAGAGTGAGCTACAATGAGCAGTTCTTC
TRBJ2-2 | TRBV6-5 | . | . | CASSVEFGNTGELFF | TGTGCCAGCAGCGTTGAGTTTGGGAACACCGGGGAGCTGTTTTTT
TRBJ1-5 | TRBV7-9 | . | TRBD1 | CASSLQGENQPQHF | TGTGCCAGCAGCTTACAGGGGGAAAACCAGCCCCAGCATTTT
TRBJ2-5 | TRBV9 | . | . | CASSVGTEETQYF | TGTGCCAGCAGCGTAGGAACAGAAGAGACCCAGTACTTC
TRBJ2-7 | TRBV7-9 | . | . | CASSSQGEDNRIPRQYF | TGTGCCAGCAGCTCCCAAGGAGAGGACAACCGGATTCCACGGCAGTACTTC